Given below is one T cell receptor beta chain in context. What antigen it recognizes has not been identified. Base-call qualities are not available, and no considerably larger clone is one nucleotide away. Library preparation was by the immunoSEQ multiplex PCR assay. The multiplex PCR relied on a mix of 60 forward primers for TCR Vbeta segments and 13 reverse primers for TCR Jbeta segments. A multiplex PCR assay on genomic DNA amplified the CDR3 region of rearranged TCR beta genes. On the Illumina HiSeq System, the amplified TCR beta libraries were sequenced as 87-base-pair reads. The authors' analysis ran thus. A later analysis tallied roughly 80 million unique TCR beta chains across the 650 to 750 repertoires, and around 12 million of those chains were shared by two or more donors. Raw reads were error-corrected and collapsed into unique sequences by a nearest-neighbor algorithm in which closely related sequences were merged to remove PCR and sequencing errors. To assign V, D and J gene segments, CDR3 sequences were aligned to IMGT reference sequences. For a sequence to be retained, a match of at least six nucleotides to both a V gene segment and a J gene segment was required. Rearrangements were called productive when the CDR3 lacked stop codons and stayed in frame with V and J; all others were non-productive. Following IMGT convention, CDR3 was defined as the stretch from the second conserved V-encoded cysteine to the conserved J-encoded phenylalanine. In an earlier analysis of more than 550 of the donors, sequences lacking an unambiguous match to a single V gene segment were excluded. An earlier analysis of just under 600 of the donors called V segments functional above 56.7% productive rearrangements and segregating when the between-donor standard deviation exceeded 5%. A statistical classification framework was built to diagnose cytomegalovirus status from the catalog of TCR beta chain sequences. In a later analysis, TCR nucleotide sequences were compared against IMGT/GENE-DB human TR gene sequences so that V and J genes could be assigned. A later analysis assigned CDR3 sequences and most-parsimonious VDJ recombination scenarios with the TCRdist pipeline. In a later analysis, each TCR beta chain was defined by its CDR3 amino acid sequence together with its V-gene family, and reads without a unique V-gene family were excluded. A later analysis removed 450 to 600 highly shared, low-generation-probability nucleotide sequences to deal with suspected cross-contamination and a sequencing artifact. In a later analysis, a clonal expansion index for each public chain was calculated from normalized within-repertoire ranks of inferred template counts. In a later analysis, generation probabilities were computed using a VDJ recombination model fitted to out-of-frame rearrangements, and the results were checked against IGoR. In a later analysis, TCR-TCR, TCR-HLA and TCR-CMV co-occurrence was scored with hypergeometric tests, and a repertoire-size bias correction was applied to TCR pairs. To estimate false discovery rates, a later analysis permuted the HLA or CMV assignments 20 times. In a later analysis, co-occurring TCRs were grouped with DBSCAN, and TCRdist sequence similarity was added when clustering was performed within HLA-allele-positive subsets. Repertoires with fewer than 30,000 or more than 120,000 public chains were left out of co-occurrence clustering, as were five repertoires with anomalous nucleotide sharing. TCRdb obtained this table from immuneACCESS and retained in-frame rearrangements with V and J assigned. These tables miss some clones; where compared with another copy, unresolved V genes account for less than half of the shortfall, and the remainder is unexplained. V and J calls and clone size are given by that table; D and trimming were obtained from the DNA. The sample table holds around 98,000 clones, of which approximately 78% were seen once. The leading ten clones occupy approximately 1.3% of the sample.

From cysteine to phenylalanine, the CDR3 is 18 amino acids long. Only CDR3 DNA remains: 54 bases, in frame from the first base. The germline V gene (reference sequence) gives CDR1 as LNHNV and CDR2 as YYDKDF. The junction shows trimming of 1 base on V and 1 base on J, plus 19 bases between the germline ends. In total, approximately 610 healthy bone marrow donors made up the cohort. At the time of sampling, every cohort member was nominally healthy, though immune exposures that went unrecorded were likely present. The donor was CMV seronegative and belonged to the group of 320 or so seronegative cohort members. A peripheral blood sample was provided by each donor, and peripheral blood mononuclear cells were used for TCR beta sequencing. The Qiagen DNeasy Blood Extraction Kit was used to extract genomic DNA from the blood cell samples. The data originate from a study of cytomegalovirus exposure and HLA in healthy donors (dated by TCRdb to 2016 to 2017). The study in broad terms: According to an earlier analysis of around 600 of the donors, some 180 million T cells yielded 120 million or so unique TCR beta sequences and 250 to 350 Gb of sequence data. Approximately 330 gigabases of sequencing data and around 80 million unique TCR sequences made up an early release that covered several hundred HLA-typed donors. The study aimed to test whether signatures of past pathogen exposure could be identified by cataloging public T cell receptors. Among the roughly 400 genotyped donors, approximately 77% belonged to the genetic ancestry cluster associated with self-reported Caucasian donors. Among 398 genotyped donors of the cohort, an average of roughly 230,000 unique TCR beta nucleotide sequences was sequenced per donor, of which 15% to 20% were non-productive. The study used immunosequencing to profile the T cell repertoires of 666 subjects and linked those repertoires to cytomegalovirus serostatus. Both class I and class II loci were covered by HLA typing, at four-digit resolution. To decide whether each TCR beta V gene segment behaved as functional or pseudogenic, an earlier analysis of some 570 of the donors relied on high-throughput TCR beta sequencing. To predict cytomegalovirus infection status, the study combined high-throughput TCR immunosequencing, statistical association of individual TCRs with disease status, and machine learning. Genome-wide SNP genotypes for about three fifths of the 666 donors were used in a later genetic analysis, which treated that subset as a discovery cohort. The number of donors typed differed by locus, with about 629-630 for A, B, C, DRB1 and DQB1, roughly 520 for DQA1, 600 to 610 for DPA1, and 450 to 480 for DPB1. Donor age, sex, ethnicity and CMV serostatus were compiled together with the repertoire data. A later analysis re-analyzed previously published TCR beta repertoires from 666 donors and added high-resolution HLA genotyping to study TCR occurrence patterns. Rather than using new phenotypic data, the later analysis identified candidate immune exposures from TCR beta sequences and from how often those sequences occurred across donors. In addition to the first cohort of about 650 subjects, a separate validation cohort of 130 or so different subjects was used. All discovery cohort repertoires had been generated using a single sequencing platform. Roughly 5 DR-DQ haplotypes were handled as single units for association and clustering, since linkage in the cohort was strong.

What the work shows at the level of the full study, not this receptor alone: The 87-base-pair reads could not distinguish some IMGT-functional V segments, including TRBV6-2 and TRBV6-3, so those segments were excluded. It was suggested by the authors that the approach could potentially be generalized to other disease states and immunological phenotypes. According to a later analysis, most CMV-associated TCR beta chains appeared to be HLA-restricted, and the HLA associations seemed to be driven largely by CMV exposure. In a later analysis, TCR association rates were found to vary across HLA loci, with the most associated TCRs seen for DRB1 alleles and the fewest for HLA-C alleles. For the cohort, immune exposure information was limited to CMV serostatus. In a later analysis, several top co-occurrence clusters were reported to appear linked to parvovirus B19, influenza, CMV and Epstein-Barr virus. In vitro tests confirmed that a few of the cytomegalovirus-associated TCR beta chains recognize cytomegalovirus antigens. Correlated functional status among segregating V segments might be attributable to linkage disequilibrium, but an unknown experimental factor could not be ruled out. Presence/absence analyses assumed roughly uniform sequencing depth across donors, an assumption that may not hold. In a later genetic analysis, a missense DCLRE1C variant was associated with V-gene and J-gene trimming of TCR beta chains, and the association was replicated in an independent cohort. A further reported finding was that TCR beta sequences accurately predicted the HLA-A and HLA-B alleles for most subjects in the first cohort. Compared with equally common non-associated chains, HLA-associated TCR beta chains in a later analysis were more clonally expanded and had lower generation probabilities. Only TCR beta chains were sequenced in this cohort, and the absence of alpha or paired-chain data limited detectable features. Because HLA typing was unavailable for some donors at each locus, only the typed subset was used in association tests. Because counts were too low, roughly 16 rarely observed V segments, including chromosome 9 orphons, were excluded from the earlier analysis of under 650 of the donors. While some public TCRs were present in many individuals, most TCR sequences turned up only very rarely across donors. In the study, roughly 160 TCR beta chains were listed as associated with cytomegalovirus. A later genetic analysis reported fewer N-insertions in productive TCRs among donors in an Asian-associated ancestry cluster than the roughly 700-donor mean. A cluster of highly shared sequence variants was judged likely to represent a technical artifact of the sequencing pipeline. Cytomegalovirus status was reported to be diagnosed by the classifier with high specificity and sensitivity in both the original and validation cohorts. Assigning TCR associations to individual alleles was difficult when HLA alleles, especially DR and DQ, strongly co-occurred. In an earlier analysis of approximately 590 of the donors, most TCR beta V segments appeared in productive rearrangements about 87% or about 30% of the time, broadly matching IMGT annotations. Specific HLA alleles were associated with roughly 17,000 TCR beta sequences at a false discovery rate of 0.05 in a later analysis.

The sequence is built from TRBV15 and TRBJ1-1; D gene: possibly TRBD1, on 5 matching bases. The sample taken for sequencing was PBMCs. The source is a middle-aged man in good health and CMV-seronegative. The DNA reads as follows: TGTGCCACCAGCAGAGTCGGGGCCCCCCCGGGGGGGAACACTGAAGCTTTCTTT. It translates to CATSRVGAPPGGNTEAFF.